This TCR beta chain emerged from a study of control samples from healthy donors and cancer patients (dated by TCRdb to about 2020). The CDR3 covers 15 residues, taking in both the cysteine and the phenylalanine. The read is trimmed to its CDR3 DNA, 45 bases read in frame from base 1. Via the germline V gene (reference sequence), CDR1 is SSHAT and CDR2 FNYEAQ. V loses 5 bases at its end and J loses 5 bases; junction bases beyond the gene matches: 9. Turning to this clone: The antigen it binds to is not known. No clone much larger than this one lies a single base away; base qualities are absent.

To prepare the library, the immunoSEQ multiplex PCR assay was applied. The immuneACCESS repertoire file appears here via TCRdb, limited to in-frame rearrangements. These files lack a portion of the clones; in checked studies, under half of the deficit traces to unresolved V genes, and the cause of the others is not known. For this sample the table gives about 180,000 clones, of which roughly nine tenths were detected only once. 1.2% to 1.5% of the sample is held by the ten biggest clonotypes. Input material: blood. The sequence is built from TRBV7-7 and TRBJ2-5; TRBD2 agrees with 9 junctional bases. This clonotype was obtained from a man aged 25-45 years in good health. The CDR3 reads as follows: CASSAAPGTSETQYF. The DNA sequence is as follows: TGTGCCAGCAGCGCGGCCCCCGGGACTAGCGAGACCCAGTACTTC.